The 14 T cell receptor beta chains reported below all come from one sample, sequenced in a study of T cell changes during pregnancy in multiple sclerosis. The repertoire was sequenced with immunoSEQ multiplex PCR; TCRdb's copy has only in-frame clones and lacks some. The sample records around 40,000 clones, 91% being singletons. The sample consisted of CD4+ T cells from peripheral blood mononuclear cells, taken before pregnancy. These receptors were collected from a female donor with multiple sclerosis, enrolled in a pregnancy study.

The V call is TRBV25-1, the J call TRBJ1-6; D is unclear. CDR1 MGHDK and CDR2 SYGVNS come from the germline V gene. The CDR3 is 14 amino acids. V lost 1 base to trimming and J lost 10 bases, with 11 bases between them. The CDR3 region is CASSELGSKSPLHF. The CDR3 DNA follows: TGTGCCAGCAGTGAATTGGGCAGTAAGTCACCCCTCCACTTT.

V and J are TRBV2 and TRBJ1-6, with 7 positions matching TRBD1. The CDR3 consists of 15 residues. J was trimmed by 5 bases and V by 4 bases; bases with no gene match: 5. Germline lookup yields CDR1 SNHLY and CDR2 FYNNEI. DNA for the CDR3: TGTGCCAGCAGTGTTGGGACAGCGAATAATTCACCCCTCCACTTT. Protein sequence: CASSVGTANNSPLHF.

In DNA, the CDR3 is TGTGCCAGCTCTACCCCCCGGGACAGGGGGGTTTTCTGGAATATGAACACTGAAGCTTTCTTT. This encodes CASSTPRDRGVFWNMNTEAFF. This chain links TRBV18 with TRBJ1-1; 11 bases are a match to TRBD1. The CDR3 is made up of 21 amino acids. V shed 6 bases, J shed 0 bases, and the junction held 21 bases outside the gene matches. Germline V CDR1 and CDR2: KGHSH, LQKENI. Filled out from reference TRBV18 and TRBJ1-1, the complete variable domain reads NAGVMQNPRHLVRRRGQEARLRCSPMKGHSHVYWYRQLPEEGLKFMVYLQKENIIDESGMPKERFSAEFPKEGPSILRIQQVVRGDSAAYFCASSTPRDRGVFWNMNTEAFFGQGTRLTVV.

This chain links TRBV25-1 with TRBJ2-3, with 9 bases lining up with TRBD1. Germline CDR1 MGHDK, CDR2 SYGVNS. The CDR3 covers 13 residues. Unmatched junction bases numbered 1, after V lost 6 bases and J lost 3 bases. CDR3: CASRGQGTDTQYF. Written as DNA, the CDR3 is TGTGCCAGCAGAGGACAGGGGACAGATACGCAGTATTTT. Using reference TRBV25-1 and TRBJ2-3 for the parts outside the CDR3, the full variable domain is EADIYQTPRYLVIGTGKKITLECSQTMGHDKMYWYQQDPGMELHLIHYSYGVNSTEKGDLSSESTVSRIRTEHFPLTLESARPSHTSQYLCASRGQGTDTQYFGPGTRLTVL.

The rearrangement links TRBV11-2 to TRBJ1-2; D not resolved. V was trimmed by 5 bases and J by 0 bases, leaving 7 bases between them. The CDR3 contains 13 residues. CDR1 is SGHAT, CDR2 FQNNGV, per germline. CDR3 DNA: TGTGCCAGCAGCATTTTAGCTAACTATGGCTACACCTTC. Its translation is CASSILANYGYTF.

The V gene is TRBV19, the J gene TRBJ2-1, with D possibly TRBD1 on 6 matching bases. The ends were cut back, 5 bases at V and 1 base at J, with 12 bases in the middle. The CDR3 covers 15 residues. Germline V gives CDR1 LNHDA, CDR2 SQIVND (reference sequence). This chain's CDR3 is CASSFFRGSYNEQFF. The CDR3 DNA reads TGTGCCAGTAGTTTCTTCAGGGGATCCTACAATGAGCAGTTCTTC. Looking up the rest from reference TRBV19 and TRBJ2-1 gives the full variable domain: DGGITQSPKYLFRKEGQNVTLSCEQNLNHDAMYWYRQDPGQGLRLIYYSQIVNDFQKGDIAEGYSVSREKKESFPLTVTSAQKNPTAFYLCASSFFRGSYNEQFFGPGTRLTVL.

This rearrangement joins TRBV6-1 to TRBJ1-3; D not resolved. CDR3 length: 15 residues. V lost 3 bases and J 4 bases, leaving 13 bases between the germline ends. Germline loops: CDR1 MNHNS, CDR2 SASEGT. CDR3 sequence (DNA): TGTGCCAGCAGTGACTTCGGCAGCGGGGGAAACACCATATATTTT. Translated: CASSDFGSGGNTIYF.

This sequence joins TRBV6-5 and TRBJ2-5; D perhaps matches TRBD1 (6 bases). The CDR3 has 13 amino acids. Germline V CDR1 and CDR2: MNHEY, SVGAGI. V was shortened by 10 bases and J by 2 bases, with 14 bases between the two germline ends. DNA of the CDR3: TGTGCCACCGGGACACTAAAACAAGAGACCCAGTACTTC. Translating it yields CATGTLKQETQYF.

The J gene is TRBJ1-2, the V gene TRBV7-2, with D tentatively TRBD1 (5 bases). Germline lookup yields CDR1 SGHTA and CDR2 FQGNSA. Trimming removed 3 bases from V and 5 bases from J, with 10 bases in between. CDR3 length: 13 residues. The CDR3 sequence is CASSFGGGYGYTF. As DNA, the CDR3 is TGTGCCAGCAGCTTCGGGGGGGGATATGGCTACACCTTC.

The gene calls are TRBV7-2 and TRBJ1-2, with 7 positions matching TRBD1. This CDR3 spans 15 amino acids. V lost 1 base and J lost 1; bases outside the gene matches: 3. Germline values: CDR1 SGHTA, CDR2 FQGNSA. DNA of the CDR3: TGTGCCAGCAGCTTAGATTACAGGGGTAACTATGGCTACACCTTC. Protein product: CASSLDYRGNYGYTF.

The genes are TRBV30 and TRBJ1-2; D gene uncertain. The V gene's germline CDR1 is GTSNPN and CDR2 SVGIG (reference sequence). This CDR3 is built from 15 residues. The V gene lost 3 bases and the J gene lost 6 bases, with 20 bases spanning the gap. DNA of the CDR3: TGTGCCTGGAGAGTAGATTGGCGGCGATGGGATGGCTACACCTTC. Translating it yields CAWRVDWRRWDGYTF. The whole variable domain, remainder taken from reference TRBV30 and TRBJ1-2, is SQTIHQWPATLVQPVGSPLSLECTVEGTSNPNLYWYRQAAGRGLQLLFYSVGIGQISSEVPQNLSASRPQDRQFILSSKKLLLSDSGFYLCAWRVDWRRWDGYTFGSGTRLTVV.

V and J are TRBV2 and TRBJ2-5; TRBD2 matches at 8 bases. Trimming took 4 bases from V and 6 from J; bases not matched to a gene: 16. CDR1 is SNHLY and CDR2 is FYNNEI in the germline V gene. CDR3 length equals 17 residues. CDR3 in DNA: TGTGCCAGCAGTGTGGGGGCCTTCGCGGGGGGCTTACAGACCCAGTACTTC. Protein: CASSVGAFAGGLQTQYF.

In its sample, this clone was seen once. The CDR3 nucleotides read TGTGCCAGCAGCTTAGGCGGACAGGGGGCCTATGAGCAGTTCTTC. Its protein product is CASSLGGQGAYEQFF. This chain uses TRBV7-7 with TRBJ2-1; the match to TRBD1 covers 11 bases. CDR3 length equals 15 residues. V was pared by 1 base and J by 8 bases, with 4 bases of the junction left unmatched. Germline V gives CDR1 SSHAT, CDR2 FNYEAQ (reference sequence).

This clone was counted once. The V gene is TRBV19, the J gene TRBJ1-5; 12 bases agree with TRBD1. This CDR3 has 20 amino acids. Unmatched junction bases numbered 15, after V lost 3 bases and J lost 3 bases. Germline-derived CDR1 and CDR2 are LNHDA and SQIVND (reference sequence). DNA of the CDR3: TGTGCCAGTAGTATTTGGTTTGGGGACAGGGGGCGCGGAGCCAATCAGCCCCAGCATTTT. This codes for CASSIWFGDRGRGANQPQHF.